The 22 T cell receptor beta chains given below trace back to one sample, sequenced in a study of T cell repertoires in MIS-A myocarditis. Profiled with immunoSEQ multiplex PCR; TCRdb holds only in-frame clones, not every one. This table has around 10,000 clones, roughly 90% appearing once. The sample comprised thoracic lymph node tissue obtained at autopsy. Source of these receptors: a man between 18 and 29 years old with fulminant myocarditis from multisystem inflammatory syndrome in adults (MIS-A) after COVID-19.

This rearrangement joins TRBV29-1 to TRBJ1-3; TRBD1 matches 9 bases. V lost 7 bases to trimming and J lost 0 bases; unmatched junction nucleotides: 7. The CDR3 sequence is 15 residues long. CDR1 and CDR2 from the germline V gene are SQVTM and ANQGSEA. CDR3 sequence (DNA): TGCAGCGCCTGGGACAGGGCAAGCTCTGGAAACACCATATATTTT. Translated: CSAWDRASSGNTIYF.

V gene TRBV27 combines with J gene TRBJ2-1; unclear D gene. Deletions cut 6 bases from V and 7 bases from J, with 10 bases between. This CDR3 has 12 amino acids. CDR1 and CDR2 (germline): MNHEY, SMNVEV (reference sequence). The CDR3 DNA is TGTGCCAGCAGCCAGAGATTAAATGAGCAGTTCTTC. Residues: CASSQRLNEQFF.

The chain uses TRBV30 and TRBJ2-7; 7 positions match TRBD2. The CDR3 consists of 13 residues. Germline V gene lookup returns CDR1 GTSNPN and CDR2 SVGIG (reference sequence). Trimming removed 6 bases from V and 7 bases from J; junction bases left unmatched: 12. The CDR3 nucleotides are TGTGCCTGCCCGGGACTATCCGTTGGTGAGCAGTACTTC. Its translation: CACPGLSVGEQYF.

The CDR3 loop reads CASSLRGRIYGYTF. In DNA form, the CDR3 reads TGTGCCAGCAGTTTAAGGGGCAGAATCTATGGCTACACCTTC. The genes are TRBV28 and TRBJ1-2, with D perhaps matching TRBD1 (5 bases). Germline CDR1 and CDR2: MDHEN and SYDVKM. The CDR3 has 14 residues. V was pared by 2 bases and J by 4 bases, with 11 bases between.

The count of this clone is one. J is TRBJ2-1 and V is TRBV9, with 12 nucleotides matching TRBD2. The V and J ends lost 0 bases and 8 bases, in that order; junction bases with no gene match: 6. The CDR3 sequence is 16 residues long. Germline values: CDR1 SGDLS, CDR2 YYNGEE. As DNA, the CDR3 is TGTGCCAGCAGCGTAGGTCTAGCGGGGGGGCGGGATGAGCAGTTCTTC. Amino acids: CASSVGLAGGRDEQFF.

The V gene is TRBV28, the J gene TRBJ1-1; D is unresolved. The CDR3 sequence is 14 residues long. The germline V and J ends were trimmed by 3 bases and 3 bases, with 11 bases remaining between them. Germline CDR1 reads MDHEN; CDR2 reads SYDVKM. This chain's CDR3 is CASSFRPLDTEAFF. The CDR3 bases are TGTGCCAGCAGTTTTAGGCCGCTGGACACTGAAGCTTTCTTT.

V and J are TRBV6-1 and TRBJ2-7; D is perhaps TRBD2 (7 bases). The CDR3 is 17 residues long. Trimming removed 0 bases at V and 2 bases at J, with 17 bases between. Looked up from germline, CDR1 is MNHNS and CDR2 is SASEGT. CDR3 amino acids: CASSEAEVGRGPYEQYF. CDR3 DNA: TGTGCCAGCAGTGAAGCGGAGGTCGGGCGGGGGCCCTACGAGCAGTACTTC.

There are a few counts of this clone. This rearrangement joins TRBV6-5 to TRBJ1-1; TRBD1 matches 7 bases. CDR1 and CDR2 from the germline V gene are MNHEY and SVGAGI. With 6 bases clipped from V and 11 bases from J, the junction kept 9 bases outside the gene matches. This CDR3 has 12 residues. CDR3 in amino acids: CASRVRGGPAFF. DNA for the CDR3: TGTGCCAGCAGAGTCAGAGGGGGCCCGGCTTTCTTT.

The chain has TRBV2 and TRBJ1-5; TRBD1 aligns across 9 bases. Germline values: CDR1 SNHLY, CDR2 FYNNEI. J lost 7 bases, V lost 1 base, and 5 bases had no gene match. This CDR3 region has 15 residues. DNA of the CDR3: TGTGCCAGCAGTGAAGTGACAGGGGGTATGCAGCCCCAGCATTTT. It specifies CASSEVTGGMQPQHF. Full variable domain (remainder filled in from reference TRBV2 and TRBJ1-5): EPEVTQTPSHQVTQMGQEVILRCVPISNHLYFYWYRQILGQKVEFLVSFYNNEISEKSEIFDDQFSVERPDGSNFTLKIRSTKLEDSAMYFCASSEVTGGMQPQHFGDGTRLSIL.

CDR3 nucleotides: TGCGCCAGCAGTCAATTAGGCAGGGGGGATAACTATGGCTACACCTTC. Translating it yields CASSQLGRGDNYGYTF. This rearrangement joins TRBV23-1 to TRBJ1-2, with TRBD1 matching over 7 bases. TRBV23-1 is an ORF for which the function is uncertain. V lost 1 base and J lost 1; bases outside the gene matches: 6. This CDR3 is built from 16 residues.

This chain links TRBV30 with TRBJ2-5, with D perhaps TRBD1 or TRBD2 (5 bases each). This CDR3 comprises 13 residues. The germline gives CDR1 GTSNPN, CDR2 SVGIG (reference sequence). The V end lost 2 bases, the J end lost 0 bases, and 7 bases lay between the germline ends. CDR3 nucleotides: TGTGCCTGGAGTATGGGACACCAAGAGACCCAGTACTTC. Its translation: CAWSMGHQETQYF. Drawing the rest from reference TRBV30 and TRBJ2-5, the complete variable domain is SQTIHQWPATLVQPVGSPLSLECTVEGTSNPNLYWYRQAAGRGLQLLFYSVGIGQISSEVPQNLSASRPQDRQFILSSKKLLLSDSGFYLCAWSMGHQETQYFGPGTRLLVL.

The rearrangement joins TRBV12-3 or TRBV12-4 to TRBJ1-4; D is undetermined. This CDR3 region has 13 residues. V shed 3 bases and J shed 5 bases, with 7 bases lying between them. CDR3 sequence: CASSFRANEKLFF. DNA of the CDR3: TGTGCCAGCAGTTTCAGAGCCAATGAAAAACTGTTTTTT.

V and J are TRBV11-2 and TRBJ1-1, with D perhaps matching TRBD1 (6 bases). This CDR3 region has 13 residues. CDR1 and CDR2 from the germline V gene are SGHAT and FQNNGV. V was cut by 8 bases and J by 3 bases, with 13 bases left in between. CDR3: CASRVGADTEAFF. CDR3 coding DNA: TGTGCCAGCCGTGTGGGGGCCGACACTGAAGCTTTCTTT.

The chain links TRBV2 to TRBJ1-3; D perhaps matches TRBD1 (6 bases). From germline, CDR1 is SNHLY and CDR2 FYNNEI. The V gene lost 5 bases and the J gene lost 4 bases, with 21 bases spanning the gap. This CDR3 contains 17 residues. The CDR3 nucleotides read TGTGCCAGCAGTACAGCGCTAGGGACACCCAAGGGAAACACCATATATTTT. It translates to CASSTALGTPKGNTIYF.

CDR3 DNA: TGCGCCAGCAGCTTGGCCGTGGACAGGGGCGGTGGCTACACCTTC. It specifies CASSLAVDRGGGYTF. The chain has TRBV5-1 and TRBJ1-2; 9 positions agree with TRBD1. Trimming cost V 0 bases and J 7 bases; bases outside gene matches: 7. The CDR3 totals 15 residues. Germline CDR1 SGHRS, CDR2 YFSETQ.

This rearrangement joins TRBV29-1 to TRBJ2-1; TRBD2 agrees at 7 bases. Trimming took 3 bases from V and 6 from J; bases not matched to a gene: 14. Germline loops: CDR1 SQVTM, CDR2 ANQGSEA. This CDR3 has 16 residues. CDR3 sequence reads: CSVDQSGGGVRNEQFF. Here the CDR3 DNA reads TGCAGCGTTGATCAATCGGGGGGTGGTGTGCGCAATGAGCAGTTCTTC.

The gene calls are TRBV7-3 and TRBJ2-2, with 13 bases fitting TRBD2. The V segment lost 2 bases and the J segment 5 bases; nucleotides outside the gene matches: 2. CDR3 size: 16 residues. CDR1 and CDR2 from the germline V gene are SGHTA and FQGTGA. The CDR3 nucleotides read TGTGCCAGCAGCTTAGGACTAGCGGGAGTTACCGGGGAGCTGTTTTTT. Its protein product is CASSLGLAGVTGELFF. Looking up the rest from reference TRBV7-3 and TRBJ2-2 gives the full variable domain: GAGVSQTPSNKVTEKGKYVELRCDPISGHTALYWYRQSLGQGPEFLIYFQGTGAADDSGLPNDRFFAVRPEGSVSTLKIQRTERGDSAVYLCASSLGLAGVTGELFFGEGSRLTVL.

This clone was picked up one time. The V call is TRBV7-9, the J call TRBJ1-6; possible D gene TRBD1, 6 bases. Trimming cost V 5 bases and J 9 bases, with 14 bases left between them. CDR1 and CDR2 (germline): SEHNR, FQNEAQ (reference sequence). CDR3 length equals 14 residues. CDR3 coding DNA: TGTGCCAGCAGCCGAACAGGGTTAGGTTCACCCCTCCACTTT. Protein sequence: CASSRTGLGSPLHF.

The rearrangement links TRBV5-1 to TRBJ2-3; D may be TRBD2 (6 bases). The CDR3 consists of 14 residues. The V gene lost 2 bases and the J gene lost 2 bases, with 9 bases spanning the gap. Germline V gene sequence: CDR1 SGHRS, CDR2 YFSETQ. This CDR3 is CASSFAGITDTQYF. CDR3 DNA sequence: TGCGCCAGCAGCTTCGCGGGAATCACAGATACGCAGTATTTT.

The V gene is TRBV4-1, the J gene TRBJ1-5, with D hard to call. The CDR3 contains 14 residues. Germline-derived CDR1 and CDR2 are MGHRA and YSYEKL. The ends were cut back, 1 base at V and 5 bases at J, with 9 bases in the middle. CDR3 protein: CASSQGDKDQPQHF. In nucleotides, the CDR3 is TGCGCCAGCAGCCAAGGCGATAAGGATCAGCCCCAGCATTTT.

The rearrangement uses TRBV9 and TRBJ1-2; D gene uncertain. Germline loops: CDR1 SGDLS, CDR2 YYNGEE. Trimming shortened V by 0 bases and J by 4 bases, and 10 bases separated the two germline ends. This CDR3 comprises 14 residues. CDR3 region: CASSVEEGPYGYTF. CDR3 coding DNA: TGTGCCAGCAGCGTAGAGGAAGGTCCCTATGGCTACACCTTC.

The V call is TRBV27, the J call TRBJ2-7, with TRBD1 matching 7 bases. The CDR3 loop spans 13 amino acids. Per the germline V gene, CDR1 is MNHEY and CDR2 is SMNVEV (reference sequence). Trimming took 7 bases from V and 3 from J; bases not matched to a gene: 6. CDR3 DNA sequence: TGTGCCAGCACCTACCGACAGGGCTACGAGCAGTACTTC. The encoded protein is CASTYRQGYEQYF.